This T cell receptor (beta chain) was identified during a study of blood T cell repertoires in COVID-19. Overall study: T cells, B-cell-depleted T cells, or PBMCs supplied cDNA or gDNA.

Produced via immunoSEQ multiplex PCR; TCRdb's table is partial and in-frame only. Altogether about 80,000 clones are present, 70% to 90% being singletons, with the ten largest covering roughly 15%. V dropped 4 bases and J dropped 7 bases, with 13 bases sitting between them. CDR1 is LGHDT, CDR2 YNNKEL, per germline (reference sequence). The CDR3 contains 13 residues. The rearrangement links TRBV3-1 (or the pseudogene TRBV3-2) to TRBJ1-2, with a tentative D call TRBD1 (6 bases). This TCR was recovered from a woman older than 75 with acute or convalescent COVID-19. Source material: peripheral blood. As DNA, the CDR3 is TGTGCCAGCAGCCCGGGACACCCCTTTGGCTACACCTTC. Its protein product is CASSPGHPFGYTF.